These T cell receptor beta chains were read from a single sample in a study of beta chain features in type 1 diabetes. Assay used: immunoSEQ multiplex PCR; TCRdb lists only in-frame clones, some missing. The data hold 400,000 to 500,000 clones, with approximately 13% observed a single time. Sequencing was done on a sample of naive CD4+ T cells from blood. Receptors were obtained from a man aged 25-40 years in good health. The CDR3 runs from the conserved cysteine through the conserved F or W. The order of the fields is V gene, clone size, D gene, J gene, CDR3 DNA, CDR3 protein. The D gene is left open where the match is weak. The size field is filled for only some rows; it gives once, few, many or a size class.

V gene: TRBV5-4
clone size: -
D gene: -
J gene: TRBJ2-1
CDR3 DNA: TGTGCCAGCAGCCCGACCTACAATGAGCAGTTCTTC
CDR3 protein: CASSPTYNEQFF

V gene: TRBV27
clone size: -
D gene: -
J gene: TRBJ1-2
CDR3 DNA: TGTGCCAGCAGTTTATCGGCGGGGCGCGGCTATGGCTACACCTTC
CDR3 protein: CASSLSAGRGYGYTF

V gene: TRBV5-6
clone size: few
D gene: -
J gene: TRBJ2-1
CDR3 DNA: TGTGCCAGCAGCTTTCCGGGAACCTACAATGAGCAGTTCTTC
CDR3 protein: CASSFPGTYNEQFF

V gene: TRBV5-6
clone size: few
D gene: -
J gene: TRBJ1-2
CDR3 DNA: TGTGCCAGCAGCTTGATAGGGGAGGACTATGGCTACACCTTC
CDR3 protein: CASSLIGEDYGYTF

V gene: TRBV5-4
clone size: -
D gene: -
J gene: TRBJ1-2
CDR3 DNA: TGTGCCAGCGGCATCAGGGATTCGAATGGCTACACCTTC
CDR3 protein: CASGIRDSNGYTF

V gene: TRBV6-6
clone size: -
D gene: -
J gene: TRBJ2-5
CDR3 DNA: TGTGCCAGCAGAGCAACCGGAGGCGGCTCGGAGACCCAGTACTTC
CDR3 protein: CASRATGGGSETQYF

V gene: TRBV30
clone size: few
D gene: -
J gene: TRBJ1-3
CDR3 DNA: TGTGCCTGGAGTGTGACCATGGGCACCATATATTTT
CDR3 protein: CAWSVTMGTIYF

V gene: TRBV29-1
clone size: -
D gene: -
J gene: TRBJ2-5
CDR3 DNA: TGCAGCGGGTCGACAGACCAAGAGACCCAGTACTTC
CDR3 protein: CSGSTDQETQYF

V gene: TRBV5-4
clone size: -
D gene: TRBD2
J gene: TRBJ2-3
CDR3 DNA: TGTGCCAGCAGCCCCGTTGGGCGGGAGCAGGGAGATACGCAGTATTTT
CDR3 protein: CASSPVGREQGDTQYF

V gene: TRBV20-1
clone size: -
D gene: -
J gene: TRBJ2-5
CDR3 DNA: TGCAGTGCTAGGACGCAAGAGACCCAGTACTTC
CDR3 protein: CSARTQETQYF

V gene: TRBV18
clone size: -
D gene: -
J gene: TRBJ2-3
CDR3 DNA: TGTGCCAGCTCACCACCGTTCTGGGATAGCGCAGATACGCAGTATTTT
CDR3 protein: CASSPPFWDSADTQYF

V gene: TRBV7-2
clone size: few
D gene: TRBD2
J gene: TRBJ2-5
CDR3 DNA: TGTGCCAGCAGCTTAGCTAGCGGGATACAAGAGACCCAGTACTTC
CDR3 protein: CASSLASGIQETQYF

V gene: TRBV6-5
clone size: -
D gene: -
J gene: TRBJ1-4
CDR3 DNA: TGTGCCAGCAGTATTGACAGGTGGAATGAAAAACTGTTTTTT
CDR3 protein: CASSIDRWNEKLFF

V gene: TRBV30
clone size: few
D gene: TRBD1
J gene: TRBJ2-2
CDR3 DNA: TGTGCCTGGAGTACCGGACAGGGGGGTCACACCGGGGAGCTGTTTTTT
CDR3 protein: CAWSTGQGGHTGELFF

V gene: TRBV7-8
clone size: -
D gene: -
J gene: TRBJ2-6
CDR3 DNA: TGTGCCAGCAGCTTTAGTGGGGCCAACGTCCTGACTTTC
CDR3 protein: CASSFSGANVLTF

V gene: TRBV7-2
clone size: few
D gene: -
J gene: TRBJ2-1
CDR3 DNA: TGTGCCAGCAGGGAGCCAGGGGTCTCCTACAATGAGCAGTTCTTC
CDR3 protein: CASREPGVSYNEQFF

V gene: TRBV7-9
clone size: -
D gene: -
J gene: TRBJ2-2
CDR3 DNA: TGTGCCAGCACCACCGACAGGATAACCGGGGAGCTGTTTTTT
CDR3 protein: CASTTDRITGELFF

V gene: TRBV19
clone size: -
D gene: TRBD2
J gene: TRBJ2-1
CDR3 DNA: TGTGCCAGTAGTATAGATCGTGGTCTAGCGGGAGACAATGAGCAGTTCTTC
CDR3 protein: CASSIDRGLAGDNEQFF

V gene: TRBV7-9
clone size: few
D gene: TRBD2
J gene: TRBJ2-1
CDR3 DNA: TGTGCCAGCAGCTCCTGGACTAGCTCTTCCGAGCAGTTCTTC
CDR3 protein: CASSSWTSSSEQFF

V gene: TRBV5-1
clone size: -
D gene: -
J gene: TRBJ2-7
CDR3 DNA: TGCGCCAGCAGCTTGGCCTCCTACAACGGTAATTACGAGCAGTACTTC
CDR3 protein: CASSLASYNGNYEQYF

V gene: TRBV7-2
clone size: few
D gene: TRBD2
J gene: TRBJ2-3
CDR3 DNA: TGTGCCAGCAGCTTAGTTAGCGGGGGATATCGCACAGATACGCAGTATTTT
CDR3 protein: CASSLVSGGYRTDTQYF

V gene: TRBV7-2
clone size: -
D gene: -
J gene: TRBJ2-4
CDR3 DNA: TGTGCCAGCAGCCTCCAAGAAAACATTCAGTACTTC
CDR3 protein: CASSLQENIQYF

V gene: TRBV7-2
clone size: -
D gene: -
J gene: TRBJ2-3
CDR3 DNA: TGTGCCAGCAGCTCGGACGGGGGCACAGATACGCAGTATTTT
CDR3 protein: CASSSDGGTDTQYF

V gene: TRBV18
clone size: once
D gene: -
J gene: TRBJ1-1
CDR3 DNA: TGTGCCAGCTCACCAAAGCAGGAAGCTTTCTTT
CDR3 protein: CASSPKQEAFF

V gene: TRBV4-3
clone size: -
D gene: TRBD1
J gene: TRBJ2-7
CDR3 DNA: TGCGCCAGCAGCCAAGATCAAGGGACAGGGGAACGAGAGCAGTACTTC
CDR3 protein: CASSQDQGTGEREQYF

V gene: TRBV4-3
clone size: -
D gene: -
J gene: TRBJ2-5
CDR3 DNA: TGCGCCAGCAGCCAAGGACAGGTCCAAGAGACCCAGTACTTC
CDR3 protein: CASSQGQVQETQYF

V gene: TRBV4-2
clone size: -
D gene: TRBD2
J gene: TRBJ2-1
CDR3 DNA: TGTGCCAGCAGCCAACGACTAAATACGGGACTAGCGGGAGAGGGCTCTTCCTACAATGAGCAGTTCTTC
CDR3 protein: CASSQRLNTGLAGEGSSYNEQFF

V gene: TRBV29-1
clone size: many
D gene: TRBD1
J gene: TRBJ1-2
CDR3 DNA: TGCAGCGAGGACAGGGATGGCTACACCTTC
CDR3 protein: CSEDRDGYTF